The 19 T cell receptor beta chains given below trace back to one sample, sequenced in a study of Tregs in tolerant kidney transplant recipients. Recipients received nonmyeloablative bone marrow transplants from related graft donors, with transient mixed chimerism. Data came from immunoSEQ multiplex PCR; TCRdb stores just in-frame clones and leaves some out. The sample lists some 21,000 clones, 65% to 85% occurring once. The sequences come from CD8+ T cells from blood (PBMCs), collected 6 months after the transplant. The origin of the receptors is a human patient who received a combined kidney and bone marrow transplant. Certain T cells may be donor cells from the graft.

This chain connects TRBV7-2 to TRBJ1-1; tentative D call: TRBD1 (5 bases). This CDR3 contains 14 residues. V was clipped by 5 bases and J by 10 bases, with 20 bases between them. The germline V gene encodes CDR1 SGHTA and CDR2 FQGNSA. The CDR3 nucleotides are TGTGCCAGCAGCCCTCTGGGCGGGGGAACGGGAGCTTTCTTT. Protein product: CASSPLGGGTGAFF.

The V gene is TRBV7-9, the J gene TRBJ2-2; no clear D gene. This CDR3 spans 12 amino acids. The germline V gene has CDR1 SEHNR and CDR2 FQNEAQ (reference sequence). The ends were cut back, 6 bases at V and 6 bases at J, with 8 bases in the middle. The CDR3 nucleotides are TGTGCCAGCAGATTCCTCTCCGGGGAGCTGTTTTTT. It translates to CASRFLSGELFF.

This clone was seen only once. The chain joins TRBV11-2 to TRBJ2-1; D uncertain. Germline values: CDR1 SGHAT, CDR2 FQNNGV. Trimming cost V 1 base and J 6 bases, with 7 bases left between them. The CDR3 is 13 residues long. In DNA, the CDR3 is TGTGCCAGCAGCTTAGCTGTCCCCAATGAGCAGTTCTTC. Its protein product is CASSLAVPNEQFF.

This clone is medium-sized in the sample. The chain couples TRBV14 to TRBJ2-1; 11 bases fit TRBD1. Trimming at V came to 3 bases and at J to 5 bases, leaving 6 bases not matched to a gene. CDR1 is SGHDN, CDR2 FVKESK, per germline. The CDR3 is 16 residues long. Written as DNA, the CDR3 is TGTGCCAGCAGCCATCCTCCGGGACAGGGGGACAATGAGCAGTTCTTC. This sequence encodes CASSHPPGQGDNEQFF.

In DNA, the CDR3 is TGCAGCGTAGGACGGGGTGAAGCTTTCTTT. It translates to CSVGRGEAFF. The rearrangement links TRBV29-1 to TRBJ1-1; D unresolved. The CDR3 has 10 residues. Germline CDR1 is SQVTM and CDR2 is ANQGSEA. V lost 6 bases, J lost 7 bases, and 9 bases lay in between.

This clone was recorded a few times. The chain couples TRBV2 to TRBJ2-7; D unresolved. CDR3 length equals 14 residues. Germline-derived CDR1 and CDR2 are SNHLY and FYNNEI. The V end was cut by 8 bases, the J end by 2 bases, with 16 bases between. CDR3 amino acids: CASVGADAAYEQYF. Written as DNA, the CDR3 is TGTGCCAGCGTGGGCGCAGACGCCGCCTACGAGCAGTACTTC.

This clone was recorded a few times. CDR3 sequence (DNA): TGCAGCGCCCCTCGGGGGAGTCACAATGAGCAGTTCTTC. Its translation is CSAPRGSHNEQFF. J is TRBJ2-1 and V is TRBV29-1; D perhaps matches TRBD2 (6 bases). This CDR3 is built from 13 residues. Trimming took 7 bases from V and 5 from J, leaving 15 bases between them. CDR1 is SQVTM, CDR2 ANQGSEA, per germline.

This clone has a single count. The V call is TRBV27, the J call TRBJ2-3; D might be TRBD1 (6 bases). V lost 10 bases and J 3 bases, leaving 20 bases between the germline ends. Germline V gene sequence: CDR1 MNHEY, CDR2 SMNVEV (reference sequence). The CDR3 spans 15 residues. The CDR3 DNA follows: TGTGCCACCGGTCTTATTGGACAGCTGACAGATACGCAGTATTTT. It translates to CATGLIGQLTDTQYF.

The chain is built from TRBV19 and TRBJ2-6; D remains ambiguous. Trimming shortened V by 6 bases and J by 1 base, and 7 bases separated the two germline ends. CDR3 length: 14 residues. Germline CDR1 LNHDA, CDR2 SQIVND (reference sequence). This CDR3 reads CASRLMSGANVLTF. CDR3 nucleotides: TGTGCCAGTAGGTTAATGTCTGGGGCCAACGTCCTGACTTTC. Supplemented by reference TRBV19 and TRBJ2-6, the full variable domain reads DGGITQSPKYLFRKEGQNVTLSCEQNLNHDAMYWYRQDPGQGLRLIYYSQIVNDFQKGDIAEGYSVSREKKESFPLTVTSAQKNPTAFYLCASRLMSGANVLTFGAGSRLTVL.

This clone was seen a handful of times. J is TRBJ1-1 and V is TRBV6-6; D gene unclear. With 6 bases removed from V and 7 bases from J, the gap between germline ends came to 21 bases. The V gene's germline CDR1 is MNHNY and CDR2 SVGAGI (reference sequence). CDR3 length: 15 amino acids. CDR3 sequence reads: CASSLKSREKNEAFF. The CDR3 coding sequence is TGTGCCAGCAGCCTCAAGAGCCGGGAAAAGAATGAAGCTTTCTTT.

The gene calls are TRBV29-1 and TRBJ2-5, with 10 bases fitting TRBD2. V lost 1 base to trimming and J lost 3 bases; unmatched junction nucleotides: 8. CDR3 length: 16 amino acids. Per germline, CDR1 SQVTM and CDR2 ANQGSEA. This CDR3 is CSVEGLAGVVEETQYF. The CDR3 bases are TGCAGCGTTGAAGGGCTAGCGGGAGTGGTGGAAGAGACCCAGTACTTC.

The chain is built from TRBV9 and TRBJ2-3; TRBD1 is a possible D gene (6 bases). There are 13 residues in the CDR3. The V gene's germline CDR1 is SGDLS and CDR2 YYNGEE. Trimming took 0 bases from V and 4 from J, leaving 6 bases between them. The CDR3 coding sequence is TGTGCCAGCAGCGTAGGGGGGCCAGATACGCAGTATTTT. This codes for CASSVGGPDTQYF.

V usage is TRBV29-1 and J usage is TRBJ2-1; unclear D gene. The CDR3 length is 11 residues. Trimming removed 4 bases from V and 6 bases from J, with 7 bases in between. CDR1 and CDR2 from the germline V gene are SQVTM and ANQGSEA. Here the CDR3 DNA reads TGCAGCGTTGTTTTATTCAATGAGCAGTTCTTC. It specifies CSVVLFNEQFF.

The chain carries TRBV19 and TRBJ1-5; D gene ambiguous. Germline CDR1 is LNHDA and CDR2 is SQIVND (reference sequence). The CDR3 length is 13 residues. The V end was cut by 3 bases, the J end by 5 bases, with 8 bases between. CDR3 region: CASSIIGYQPQHF. CDR3 DNA sequence: TGTGCCAGTAGTATTATTGGCTATCAGCCCCAGCATTTT. Variable domain in full (rest from reference TRBV19 and TRBJ1-5): DGGITQSPKYLFRKEGQNVTLSCEQNLNHDAMYWYRQDPGQGLRLIYYSQIVNDFQKGDIAEGYSVSREKKESFPLTVTSAQKNPTAFYLCASSIIGYQPQHFGDGTRLSIL.

This clone was detected only once. This rearrangement joins TRBV28 to TRBJ2-5; 7 bases are shared with TRBD1. The J call is uncertain, as TRBJ2-7 better fits the DNA end. Per the germline V gene, CDR1 is MDHEN and CDR2 is SYDVKM. This CDR3 has 16 residues. For the CDR3, the DNA is TGTGCCAGCAGTTTTTCGGGGACAGTGTTCTCCTACGAGCAGTACTTC. Translated: CASSFSGTVFSYEQYF.

The chain joins TRBV10-3 to TRBJ2-7, with TRBD1 matching 10 bases. CDR3 length: 16 amino acids. Losses at the gene ends were 0 bases for V and 5 bases for J; bases not matched to a gene: 7. Looked up from germline, CDR1 is ENHRY and CDR2 is SYGVKD. The CDR3 DNA reads as TGTGCCATCAGTGAGTCGGAGGGACAGGGGTTCAACGAGCAGTACTTC. Its protein product is CAISESEGQGFNEQYF.

The V call is TRBV5-1, the J call TRBJ2-3; the match to TRBD1 covers 9 bases. The J segment lost 4 bases and the V segment lost 1 base, leaving 4 bases of the junction unmatched. The CDR3 contains 15 residues. Germline V gene sequence: CDR1 SGHRS, CDR2 YFSETQ. CDR3 loop: CASSLRTGAADTQYF. The DNA for the CDR3 is TGCGCCAGCAGCTTGCGGACAGGGGCGGCAGATACGCAGTATTTT.

In this sample, this clone turned up once. The chain joins TRBV9 to TRBJ2-1; D gene uncertain. The V end lost 0 bases, the J end lost 8 bases, and 6 bases lay between the germline ends. This CDR3 has 12 residues. CDR1 and CDR2 from the germline V gene are SGDLS and YYNGEE. The CDR3 reads CASSVAEYEQFF. CDR3 DNA: TGTGCCAGCAGCGTAGCGGAGTATGAGCAGTTCTTC.

The rearrangement links TRBV6-5 to TRBJ2-1; 10 bases are a match to TRBD1. The CDR3 is 15 amino acids. V was pared by 3 bases and J by 5 bases, with 4 bases of the junction left unmatched. From germline, CDR1 is MNHEY and CDR2 SVGAGI. CDR3 amino acids: CASSYGTGENNEQFF. CDR3 sequence (DNA): TGTGCCAGCAGTTATGGGACAGGGGAAAACAATGAGCAGTTCTTC.